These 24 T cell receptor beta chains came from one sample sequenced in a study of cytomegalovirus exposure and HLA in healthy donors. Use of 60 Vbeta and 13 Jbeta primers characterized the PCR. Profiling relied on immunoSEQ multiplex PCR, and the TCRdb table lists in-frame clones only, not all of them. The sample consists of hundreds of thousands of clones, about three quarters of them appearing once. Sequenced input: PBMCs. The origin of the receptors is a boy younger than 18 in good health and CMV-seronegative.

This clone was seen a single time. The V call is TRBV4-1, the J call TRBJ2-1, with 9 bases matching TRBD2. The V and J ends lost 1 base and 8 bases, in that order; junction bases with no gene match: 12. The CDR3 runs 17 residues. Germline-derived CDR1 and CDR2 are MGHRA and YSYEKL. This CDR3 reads CASSQGRLAGVVDEQFF. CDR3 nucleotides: TGCGCCAGCAGCCAAGGTCGGTTAGCGGGAGTGGTAGATGAGCAGTTCTTC.

The CDR3 DNA reads TGTGCCAGCAGCTCGTCCTCTGGGGGCGGTCGATCGCAGTATTTT. Its protein is CASSSSSGGGRSQYF. This chain connects TRBV11-2 to TRBJ2-3, with a possible D match to TRBD1 (6 bases). The CDR3 spans 15 residues. V shed 4 bases and J shed 10 bases, with 21 bases lying between them. The germline V gene encodes CDR1 SGHAT and CDR2 FQNNGV.

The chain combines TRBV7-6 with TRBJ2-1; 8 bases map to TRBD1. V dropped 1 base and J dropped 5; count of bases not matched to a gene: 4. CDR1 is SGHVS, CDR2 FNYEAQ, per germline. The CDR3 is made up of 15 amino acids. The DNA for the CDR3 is TGTGCCAGCAGCTTAGGGACAGGGCTGAACAATGAGCAGTTCTTC. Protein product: CASSLGTGLNNEQFF.

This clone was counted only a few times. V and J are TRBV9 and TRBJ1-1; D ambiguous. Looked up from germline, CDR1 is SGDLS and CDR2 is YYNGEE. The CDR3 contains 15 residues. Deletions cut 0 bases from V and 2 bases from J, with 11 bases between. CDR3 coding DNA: TGTGCCAGCAGCGTAGAGGTCGGAGTCAACACTGAAGCTTTCTTT. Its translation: CASSVEVGVNTEAFF.

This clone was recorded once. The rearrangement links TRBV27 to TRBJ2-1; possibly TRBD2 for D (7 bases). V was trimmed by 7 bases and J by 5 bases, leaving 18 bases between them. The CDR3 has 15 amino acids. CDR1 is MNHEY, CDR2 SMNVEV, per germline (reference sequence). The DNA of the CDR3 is TGTGCCAGCAATCCGGGGGGCCCTGGGGACAATGAGCAGTTCTTC. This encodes CASNPGGPGDNEQFF.

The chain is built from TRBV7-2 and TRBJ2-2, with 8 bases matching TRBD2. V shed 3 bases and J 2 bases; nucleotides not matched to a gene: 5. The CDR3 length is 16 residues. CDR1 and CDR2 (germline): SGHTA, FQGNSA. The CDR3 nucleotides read TGTGCCAGCAGCTTGCTAGCGGGCCCCAACACCGGGGAGCTGTTTTTT. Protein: CASSLLAGPNTGELFF.

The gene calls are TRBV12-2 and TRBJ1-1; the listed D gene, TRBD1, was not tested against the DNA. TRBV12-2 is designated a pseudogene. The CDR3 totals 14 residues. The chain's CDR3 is CATPDRLADTEAFF. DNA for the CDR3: TGTGCAACCCCCGATCGGTTGGCGGACACTGAGGCTTTCTTT.

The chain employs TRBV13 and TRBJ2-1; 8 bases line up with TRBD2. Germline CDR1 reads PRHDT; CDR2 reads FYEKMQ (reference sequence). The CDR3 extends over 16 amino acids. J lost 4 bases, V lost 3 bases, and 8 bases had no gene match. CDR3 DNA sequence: TGTGCCAGCAGCTTGTCCCGGACTAGCAGTTACAATGAGCAGTTCTTC. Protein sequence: CASSLSRTSSYNEQFF.

The CDR3 is CASSFVQKGVEAFF. CDR3 nucleotide sequence: TGTGCCAGCAGCTTTGTGCAGAAAGGAGTTGAAGCTTTCTTT. The genes are TRBV7-9 and TRBJ1-1; D call uncertain. Germline V CDR1 and CDR2: SEHNR, FQNEAQ (reference sequence). V was cut by 3 bases and J by 7 bases, with 15 bases left in between. The CDR3 loop spans 14 amino acids.

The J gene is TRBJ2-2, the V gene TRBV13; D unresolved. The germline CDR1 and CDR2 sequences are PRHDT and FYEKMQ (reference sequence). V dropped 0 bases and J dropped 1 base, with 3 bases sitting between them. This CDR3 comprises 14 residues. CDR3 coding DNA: TGTGCCAGCAGCTTAGGTCGGAACACCGGGGAGCTGTTTTTT. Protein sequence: CASSLGRNTGELFF.

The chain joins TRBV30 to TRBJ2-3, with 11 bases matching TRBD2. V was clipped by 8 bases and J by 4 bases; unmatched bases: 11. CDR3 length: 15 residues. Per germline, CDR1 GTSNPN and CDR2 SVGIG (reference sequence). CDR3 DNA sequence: TGTGCCGGGGGGAATCTAGCGGGGGGATCAGATACGCAGTATTTT. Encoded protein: CAGGNLAGGSDTQYF. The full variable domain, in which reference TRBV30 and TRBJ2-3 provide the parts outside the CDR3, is SQTIHQWPATLVQPVGSPLSLECTVEGTSNPNLYWYRQAAGRGLQLLFYSVGIGQISSEVPQNLSASRPQDRQFILSSKKLLLSDSGFYLCAGGNLAGGSDTQYFGPGTRLTVL.

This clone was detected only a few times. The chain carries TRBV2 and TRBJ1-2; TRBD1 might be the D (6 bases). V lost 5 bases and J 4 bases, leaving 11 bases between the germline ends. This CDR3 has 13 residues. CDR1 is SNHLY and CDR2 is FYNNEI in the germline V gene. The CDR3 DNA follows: TGTGCCAGCAGTCCGGACAGTAGCTATGGCTACACCTTC. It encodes CASSPDSSYGYTF.

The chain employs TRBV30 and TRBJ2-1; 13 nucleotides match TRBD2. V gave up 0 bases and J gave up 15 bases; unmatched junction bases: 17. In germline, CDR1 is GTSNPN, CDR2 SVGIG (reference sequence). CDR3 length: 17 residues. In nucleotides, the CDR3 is TGTGCCTGGAGTGTATTCCGCACCACTAGCGGGGGGGTTTTAGGGTTCTTC. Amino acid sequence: CAWSVFRTTSGGVLGFF.

The CDR3 DNA follows: TGTGCCAGCAGCTCCTACAGGGGTTCCTACGAGCAGTACTTC. It is translated as CASSSYRGSYEQYF. The rearrangement joins TRBV11-1 to TRBJ2-7, with 7 nucleotides matching TRBD1. Trimming removed 4 bases from V and 1 base from J; junction bases left unmatched: 4. This CDR3 spans 14 amino acids. The V gene's germline CDR1 is SGHAT and CDR2 FQDESV (reference sequence).

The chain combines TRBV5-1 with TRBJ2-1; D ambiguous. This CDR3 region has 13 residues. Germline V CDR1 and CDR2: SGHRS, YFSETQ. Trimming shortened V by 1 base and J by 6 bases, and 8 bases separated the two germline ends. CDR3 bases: TGCGCCAGCAGCTTGTCGCGGCTCAATGAGCAGTTCTTC. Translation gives CASSLSRLNEQFF.

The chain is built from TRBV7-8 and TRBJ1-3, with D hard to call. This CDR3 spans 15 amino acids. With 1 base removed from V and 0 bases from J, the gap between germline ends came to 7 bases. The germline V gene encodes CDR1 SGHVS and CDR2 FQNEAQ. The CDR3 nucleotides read TGTGCCAGCAGCTTAGTCGTCGGCTCTGGAAACACCATATATTTT. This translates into CASSLVVGSGNTIYF.

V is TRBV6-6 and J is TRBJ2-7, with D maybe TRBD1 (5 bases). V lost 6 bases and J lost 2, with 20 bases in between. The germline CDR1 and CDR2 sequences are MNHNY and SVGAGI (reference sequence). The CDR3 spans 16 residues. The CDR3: CASRLHPDIETYEQYF. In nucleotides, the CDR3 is TGTGCCAGCAGGCTTCACCCGGACATTGAAACCTACGAGCAGTACTTC.

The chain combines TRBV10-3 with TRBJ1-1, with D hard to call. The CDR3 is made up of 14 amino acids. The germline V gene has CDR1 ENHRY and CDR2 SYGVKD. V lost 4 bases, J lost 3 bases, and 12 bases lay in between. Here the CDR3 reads CAISALQEDTEAFF. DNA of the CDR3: TGTGCCATCAGTGCCCTTCAGGAGGACACTGAAGCTTTCTTT.

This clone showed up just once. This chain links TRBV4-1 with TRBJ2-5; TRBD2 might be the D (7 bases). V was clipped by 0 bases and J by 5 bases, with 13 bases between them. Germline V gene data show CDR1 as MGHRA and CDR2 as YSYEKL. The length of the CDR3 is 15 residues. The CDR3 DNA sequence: TGCGCCAGCAGCCAAGATGGCGGGGGCTGGGAGACCCAGTACTTC. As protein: CASSQDGGGWETQYF.

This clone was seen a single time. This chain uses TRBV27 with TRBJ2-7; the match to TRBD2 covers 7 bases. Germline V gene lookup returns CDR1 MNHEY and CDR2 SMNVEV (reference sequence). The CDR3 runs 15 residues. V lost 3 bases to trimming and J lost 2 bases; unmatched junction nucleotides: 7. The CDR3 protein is CASSFRAGAAYEQYF. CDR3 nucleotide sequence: TGTGCCAGCAGTTTCAGGGCGGGAGCTGCCTACGAGCAGTACTTC.

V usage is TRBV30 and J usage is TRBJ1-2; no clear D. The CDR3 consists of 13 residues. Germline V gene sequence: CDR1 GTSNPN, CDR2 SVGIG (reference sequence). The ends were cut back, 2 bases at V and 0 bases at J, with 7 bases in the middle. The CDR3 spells CAWSIQTNYGYTF. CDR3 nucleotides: TGTGCCTGGAGTATACAGACTAACTATGGCTACACCTTC.

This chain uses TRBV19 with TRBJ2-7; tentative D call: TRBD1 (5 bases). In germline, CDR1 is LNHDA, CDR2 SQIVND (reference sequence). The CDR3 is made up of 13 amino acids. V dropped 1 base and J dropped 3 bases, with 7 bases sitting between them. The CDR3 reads CASSIGQIYEQYF. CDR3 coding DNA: TGTGCCAGTAGTATAGGACAGATCTACGAGCAGTACTTC.

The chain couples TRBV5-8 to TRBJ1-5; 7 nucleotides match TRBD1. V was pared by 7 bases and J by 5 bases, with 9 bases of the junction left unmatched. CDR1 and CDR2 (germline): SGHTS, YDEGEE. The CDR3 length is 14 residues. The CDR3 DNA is TGTGCCAGCGAGACAGGGATTAAGGATCAGCCCCAGCATTTT. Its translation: CASETGIKDQPQHF.

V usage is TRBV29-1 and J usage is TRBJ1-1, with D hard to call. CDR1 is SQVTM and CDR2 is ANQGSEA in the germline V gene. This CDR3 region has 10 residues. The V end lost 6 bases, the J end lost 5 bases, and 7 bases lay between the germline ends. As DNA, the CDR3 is TGCAGCGTCGGAGGAACTGAAGCTTTCTTT. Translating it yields CSVGGTEAFF.